The T cell receptor (beta chain) under discussion was sequenced for a study of breast tumors, draining lymph nodes, adjacent tissues (dated by TCRdb to 2016 to 2017). Broadly, across the study: Breast cancer patients provided tumor, adjacent nontumor tissue and axillary lymph nodes, and the study compared the TCR beta repertoires across these three sources. The study was designed to assess the relationships and possible T-cell exchange between tumor, surrounding tissue and draining lymph node repertoires in human breast cancer.

Results the study describes overall, beyond this receptor: The similarity between tumor and nontumor tissue repertoires was significantly greater in luminal-like breast cancer than in basal-like breast cancer. The conclusion that tumor T cells originate in lymph nodes was framed as consistent with a hypothesis rather than directly demonstrated. Tumor T-cell repertoires showed less diversity than lymph node repertoires and more diversity than nontumor tissue repertoires, and tumor T-cell repertoires showed preferential V and J gene usage. The data were considered consistent with the idea that most tumor T cells come from the lymph node and then expand in tumor tissue.

The V and J ends are trimmed by 4 bases and 1 base, leaving 14 bases between them. The germline V gene (reference sequence) sets CDR1 to SGHNT and CDR2 to YYREEE. Including cysteine and phenylalanine, the CDR3 has 15 amino acids. Only CDR3 DNA remains: 45 bases, in frame from the first base. The axillary draining lymph nodes of breast cancer patients were the source of the lymph node samples. Many counts were recorded for this clonotype. It lacks a known antigen. Within one base of it there is no much larger clone, and no base qualities were kept. Reads for this sample came from an Illumina HiSeq 2000. TCR beta chain libraries were generated through multiplex PCR amplification. The amplified TCR beta chain products were analyzed by high-throughput sequencing. The public reads were run again by TCRdb, first through fastp at Q25 and then through MiXCR, and only productive beta chains were kept. Each entry is one CDR3 protein sequence, shown with its most common DNA and genes. Within this sample are some 170,000 distinct CDR3 sequences, with about 34% of them counted one time only. Clones ranked in the top ten supply 3% to 4.5% of the sample.

The specimen sequenced was axillary lymph node tissue. The V gene is TRBV5-4 and the J gene is TRBJ2-5; the D gene identity is not certain. This clonotype originated in a female donor with breast cancer. Some clones in this sample may be carry-over from other donors' samples. The CDR3 here reads CASSPRGGLQETQYF. The nucleotides are TGTGCCAGCAGCCCCCGTGGTGGGCTCCAAGAGACCCAGTACTTC.